This record concerns one TCR beta chain sequence. What it binds is unknown. The CDR3 loop spans 12 amino acids. In germline, CDR1 is SGHRS, CDR2 YFSETQ. V was pared by 4 bases and J by 8 bases, with 12 bases between. The data are from a study of cytomegalovirus exposure and HLA in healthy donors. Study-wide results and caveats: Reported findings show TCR beta sequences accurately forecast HLA-A and HLA-B alleles in most subjects. Trimming of TCR beta V- and J-genes showed a link, identified in a later analysis, to a missense DCLRE1C variant. Through in vitro validation, three CMV-associated chains were shown to be specific for CMV antigens.

PCR involved 60 Vbeta and 13 Jbeta primers. In the original processing: Per a later analysis, the number of unique TCR beta chains was some 82 million, of which 9 million to 14 million were shared. Produced via immunoSEQ multiplex PCR; TCRdb's table is partial and in-frame only. D and trimming were read from the DNA, whereas the V and J calls and clone size are those reported in that table. Found here are more than 110,000 clones, 65% to 80% of them singletons; the top ten hold 1.5% to 2%. Sequencing used PBMCs. This TCR came from a woman aged 25 to 39 in good health and CMV-seronegative. The chain uses TRBV5-1 and TRBJ1-2; no firm D call. The CDR3 region is CASSVDQEGYTF. The CDR3 DNA sequence: TGCGCCAGCAGCGTTGACCAGGAAGGCTACACCTTC.